Listed here are 12 T cell receptor beta chains from one sample, sequenced in a study of blood T cells in healthy people across ages. Primed by a sample-barcoded 5' primer and a J-beta primer mix, a second PCR proceeded for 7 to 11 cycles. MiXCR, applied by TCRdb to the 5' RACE reads, yields one record per CDR3 protein. This repertoire shows 700,000 to 850,000 distinct CDR3 sequences, approximately 35% found once; its top ten account for 10% to 15%. The sample taken for sequencing was blood. The receptor set was obtained from a man between 18 and 35 years old in good health.

This clonotype came up a few times. This chain joins TRBV12-3 or TRBV12-4 and TRBJ2-2, with D uncertain. CDR3 size: 13 residues. Trimming took off 7 bases at V and 3 bases at J, with 9 bases between the two ends. The DNA for the CDR3 is TGTGCCAGCAAAAATAGGCACACCGGGGAGCTGTTTTTT. Encoded protein: CASKNRHTGELFF.

The V call is TRBV5-1, the J call TRBJ1-1; D is unclear. This CDR3 has 14 amino acids. Germline V CDR1 and CDR2: SGHRS, YFSETQ. Trimming took 3 bases from V and 4 from J, leaving 13 bases between them. Here the CDR3 DNA reads TGCGCCAGCAGCTACATGACAAGAGGCACTGAAGCTTTCTTT. It is translated as CASSYMTRGTEAFF.

This clonotype was recorded a few times. The chain carries TRBV6-5 and TRBJ2-1, with 9 bases fitting TRBD2. V gave up 2 bases and J gave up 12 bases; unmatched junction bases: 11. CDR3 length: 15 residues. Germline V gene lookup returns CDR1 MNHEY and CDR2 SVGAGI. The CDR3 is CASSYGVAGAYLQFF. CDR3 nucleotides: TGTGCCAGCAGTTACGGGGTAGCGGGGGCATATTTGCAGTTCTTC.

The rearrangement joins TRBV4-1 to TRBJ1-5, with a possible D match to TRBD1 (5 bases). CDR1 MGHRA and CDR2 YSYEKL come from the germline V gene. Trimming removed 1 base at V and 4 bases at J, with 14 bases between. The CDR3 length is 16 residues. In nucleotides, the CDR3 is TGCGCCAGCAGCCAAGTTTGGGGGGGAACTAATCAGCCCCAGCATTTT. This codes for CASSQVWGGTNQPQHF.

This clonotype showed up just a few times. The rearrangement uses TRBV6-2 or TRBV6-3 and TRBJ2-3; 13 positions agree with TRBD2. The CDR3 totals 15 residues. Germline V gene data show CDR1 as MNHEY and CDR2 as SVGEGT. V lost 7 bases, J lost 6 bases, and 7 bases stayed unmatched. The CDR3 DNA is TGTGCCAGCATTCGTCGGGGACTAGCGGGGGATACGCAGTATTTT. It is translated as CASIRRGLAGDTQYF.

The chain carries TRBV20-1 and TRBJ1-4; D unresolved. Trimming took off 3 bases at V and 7 bases at J, with 12 bases between the two ends. Germline CDR1 reads DFQATT; CDR2 reads SNEGSKA (reference sequence). This CDR3 spans 13 amino acids. CDR3 nucleotide sequence: TGCAGTGCTAGGAGGACCCCCCGTGAAAAACTGTTTTTT. This translates into CSARRTPREKLFF.

This clonotype was detected only a few times. A much larger clone differs by one base, so this may be a read error. CDR3 in DNA: TGTGCCAGCAGTGTATCTGTTAGCAATCAGCCCCAGCATTTT. Residues: CASSVSVSNQPQHF. This chain connects TRBV12-3 or TRBV12-4 to TRBJ1-5; D is ambiguous. The CDR3 spans 14 residues. Trimming removed 5 bases at V and 0 bases at J, with 8 bases between.

V and J are TRBV20-1 and TRBJ1-1; D might be TRBD1 (6 bases). The germline gives CDR1 DFQATT, CDR2 SNEGSKA (reference sequence). V was pared by 2 bases and J by 10 bases, with 11 bases between. The length of the CDR3 is 11 residues. The CDR3 sequence is CSARWRGVAFF. Here the CDR3 DNA reads TGCAGTGCTAGATGGAGGGGGGTAGCTTTCTTT.

A few counts support this clonotype. This CDR3 is CASSSRGSDTQYF. In nucleotides, the CDR3 is TGTGCCAGCAGCTCAAGGGGGTCAGATACGCAGTATTTT. The chain has TRBV9 and TRBJ2-3; D might be TRBD1 (6 bases). V shed 4 bases and J shed 4 bases, with 10 bases lying between them. Germline V gene data show CDR1 as SGDLS and CDR2 as YYNGEE. The CDR3 has 13 residues.

This clonotype was found a few times. The chain is built from TRBV20-1 and TRBJ2-3; 9 nucleotides line up with TRBD2. This CDR3 is 15 amino acids long. Germline V gene sequence: CDR1 DFQATT, CDR2 SNEGSKA (reference sequence). V lost 0 bases and J lost 1; bases outside the gene matches: 2. In DNA, the CDR3 is TGCAGTGCTAGAGAAGCGGGGGGCCGCACAGATACGCAGTATTTT. Translation: CSAREAGGRTDTQYF.

This rearrangement joins TRBV5-1 to TRBJ2-4; D is tentatively TRBD1 or TRBD2 (5 bases each). The CDR3 has 14 amino acids. CDR1 SGHRS and CDR2 YFSETQ come from the germline V gene. Trimming took off 4 bases at V and 2 bases at J, with 10 bases between the two ends. DNA for the CDR3: TGCGCCAGCAGCGCCTCGGGGCCCAAAAACATTCAGTACTTC. Protein: CASSASGPKNIQYF. Full variable domain (remainder filled in from reference TRBV5-1 and TRBJ2-4): KAGVTQTPRYLIKTRGQQVTLSCSPISGHRSVSWYQQTPGQGLQFLFEYFSETQRNKGNFPGRFSGRQFSNSRSEMNVSTLELGDSALYLCASSASGPKNIQYFGAGTRLSVL.

This clonotype appeared a few times. The J gene is TRBJ1-2, the V gene TRBV27; D call uncertain. V shed 6 bases and J shed 6 bases, with 14 bases lying between them. This CDR3 is 13 amino acids long. Germline CDR1 MNHEY, CDR2 SMNVEV (reference sequence). The CDR3 nucleotides read TGTGCCAGCAGCTCAGCAATTAGGAATGGCTACACCTTC. This codes for CASSSAIRNGYTF.